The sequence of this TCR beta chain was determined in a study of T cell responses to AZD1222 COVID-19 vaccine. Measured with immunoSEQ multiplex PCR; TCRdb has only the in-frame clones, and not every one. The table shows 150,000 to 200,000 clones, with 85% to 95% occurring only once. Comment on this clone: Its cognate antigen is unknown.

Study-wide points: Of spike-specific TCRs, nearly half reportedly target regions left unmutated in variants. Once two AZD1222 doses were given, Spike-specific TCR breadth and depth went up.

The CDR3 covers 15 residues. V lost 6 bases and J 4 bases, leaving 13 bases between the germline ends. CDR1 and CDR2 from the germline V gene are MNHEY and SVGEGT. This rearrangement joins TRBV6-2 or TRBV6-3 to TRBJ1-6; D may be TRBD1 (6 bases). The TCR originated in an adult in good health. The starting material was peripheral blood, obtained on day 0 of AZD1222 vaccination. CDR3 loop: CASSATGTYNSPLHF. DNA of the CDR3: TGTGCCAGCAGCGCGACCGGGACATATAATTCACCCCTCCACTTT.